Below are 18 T cell receptor beta chains sequenced from a single sample in a study of T cells after yellow fever vaccination. TCRdb redid the calling of the 5' RACE reads with MiXCR, one entry per CDR3 protein. The data hold hundreds of thousands of distinct CDR3 sequences, with about 12% observed a single time. The specimen comprised PBMCs, sampled on the day of the yellow fever booster vaccination. These receptors originate from a man aged 30 to 39 who received the YFV17D yellow fever vaccine.

This clonotype showed up just a few times. The chain joins TRBV4-3 to TRBJ2-3; TRBD2 matches 10 bases. Germline V gene data show CDR1 as LGHNA and CDR2 as YSLEER. With 4 bases clipped from V and 6 bases from J, the junction kept 7 bases outside the gene matches. This CDR3 region has 15 residues. The CDR3 spells CASSRGLAVQDTQYF. Here the CDR3 DNA reads TGCGCCAGCAGCCGAGGACTAGCGGTTCAGGATACGCAGTATTTT.

This clonotype was observed a few times. The genes are TRBV3-1 and TRBJ2-7; TRBD1 matches 7 bases. CDR3 length: 15 amino acids. V was clipped by 2 bases and J by 6 bases; unmatched bases: 10. Germline V gives CDR1 LGHDT, CDR2 YNNKEL (reference sequence). The CDR3 region has the DNA TGTGCCAGCAGCCAATCCGGGACAGCGAGGAGCGAGCAGTACTTC. Its protein product is CASSQSGTARSEQYF.

V is TRBV5-6 and J is TRBJ2-1; TRBD2 aligns across 8 bases. There are 14 residues in the CDR3. Germline values: CDR1 SGHDT, CDR2 YYEEEE. Trimming removed 1 base from V and 10 bases from J; junction bases left unmatched: 7. This CDR3 is CASSLLAGGREQFF. The CDR3 nucleotides read TGTGCCAGCAGCTTGCTGGCGGGAGGTCGGGAGCAGTTCTTC.

A remark on this clonotype: A much larger clone differs by one base, so this may be a read error. This chain joins TRBV5-1 and TRBJ2-1, with TRBD1 matching 8 bases. The CDR3 runs to 15 residues. Looked up from germline, CDR1 is SGHRS and CDR2 is YFSETQ. V lost 4 bases to trimming and J lost 3 bases; unmatched junction nucleotides: 6. CDR3 amino acids: CASSPGQGHYNEQFF. The DNA of the CDR3 is TGCGCCAGCAGCCCTGGACAGGGACACTACAATGAGCAGTTCTTC.

Only a few counts were recorded for this clonotype. The rearrangement links TRBV7-2 to TRBJ1-3; D is perhaps TRBD1 (6 bases). This CDR3 contains 15 residues. Germline V gives CDR1 SGHTA, CDR2 FQGNSA. V was shortened by 2 bases and J by 3 bases, with 11 bases between the two germline ends. In DNA, the CDR3 is TGTGCCAGCAGCTTACAGGGGAATGGTGGAAACACCATATATTTT. Translated: CASSLQGNGGNTIYF.

This clonotype was detected ten times or more. CDR3 in DNA: TGTGCCATCATGTCTAGCGGGAGAGGGAATGAGCAGTTCTTC. Amino acid sequence: CAIMSSGRGNEQFF. The chain employs TRBV10-3 and TRBJ2-1; 10 bases match TRBD2. The CDR3 loop spans 14 amino acids. Germline V gene data show CDR1 as ENHRY and CDR2 as SYGVKD. The J segment lost 7 bases and the V segment lost 7 bases, leaving 7 bases of the junction unmatched.

The rearrangement links TRBV7-2 to TRBJ2-1, with 7 bases matching TRBD2. The CDR3 extends over 15 amino acids. The junction had 6 bases not matched to a gene; V was cut back by 1 base and J by 6 bases. Germline V gene lookup returns CDR1 SGHTA and CDR2 FQGNSA. CDR3 nucleotide sequence: TGTGCCAGCAGCTTAGTCGCGGGAGAGGTCAATGAGCAGTTCTTC. Translating gives CASSLVAGEVNEQFF.

This clonotype was detected ten times or more. The V call is TRBV29-1, the J call TRBJ2-1; 8 bases align to TRBD1. V was pared by 2 bases and J by 4 bases, with 10 bases of the junction left unmatched. Looked up from germline, CDR1 is SQVTM and CDR2 is ANQGSEA. The length of the CDR3 is 16 residues. CDR3 coding DNA: TGCAGCGTTGAAACAGGGGGAGAAGCATTATACAATGAGCAGTTCTTC. Amino acid sequence: CSVETGGEALYNEQFF.

The chain has TRBV10-2 and TRBJ2-2, with D perhaps TRBD2 (6 bases). Deletions cut 7 bases from V and 4 bases from J, with 19 bases between. Germline V lookup: CDR1 WSHSY, CDR2 SAAADI. The CDR3 has 16 amino acids. The CDR3 sequence: CASTPLASLTTGELFF. CDR3 bases: TGCGCCAGCACCCCTCTAGCGAGCTTAACCACCGGGGAGCTGTTTTTT.

This chain joins TRBV9 and TRBJ2-1, with 15 nucleotides matching TRBD2. The CDR3 consists of 18 residues. Germline V gene data show CDR1 as SGDLS and CDR2 as YYNGEE. J was trimmed by 7 bases and V by 3 bases; bases with no gene match: 11. The chain's CDR3 is CASSGERVGLAGGNEQFF. CDR3 DNA sequence: TGTGCCAGCAGCGGCGAAAGGGTGGGACTAGCGGGAGGTAATGAGCAGTTCTTC.

This clonotype showed up just a few times. This chain uses TRBV20-1 with TRBJ2-5; 7 bases align to TRBD1. V shed 6 bases and J 5 bases; nucleotides not matched to a gene: 12. The CDR3 sequence is 14 residues long. The germline gives CDR1 DFQATT, CDR2 SNEGSKA (reference sequence). The CDR3 reads CSAETTGFTETQYF. The CDR3 region has the DNA TGCAGTGCCGAGACGACAGGGTTTACGGAGACCCAGTACTTC.

This clonotype was seen just once. This sequence joins TRBV10-3 and TRBJ1-1; D not certain. Trimming pared 2 bases from V and 3 bases from J, leaving 10 bases between. CDR3 length: 14 residues. Germline V gene lookup returns CDR1 ENHRY and CDR2 SYGVKD. CDR3: CAISEPSRDTEAFF. CDR3 bases: TGTGCCATCAGTGAGCCCTCTCGGGACACTGAAGCTTTCTTT.

This clonotype has just a few counts. The chain uses TRBV15 and TRBJ1-4; D gene unclear. Trimming left V 1 base short and J 8 bases short, with 5 bases between. The CDR3 loop spans 12 amino acids. Germline V lookup: CDR1 LNHNV, CDR2 YYDKDF (reference sequence). The CDR3 sequence: CATSRVREKLFF. Written as DNA, the CDR3 is TGTGCCACCAGCAGAGTTCGCGAAAAACTGTTTTTT.

The chain is built from TRBV19 and TRBJ1-5, with D possibly matching TRBD1 (6 bases). The CDR3 is 15 residues long. Looked up from germline, CDR1 is LNHDA and CDR2 is SQIVND (reference sequence). V lost 6 bases, J lost 2 bases, and 14 bases lay in between. The CDR3 nucleotides read TGTGCCAGTAGACCCGAGGGGGAGGGCAATCAGCCCCAGCATTTT. Encoded protein: CASRPEGEGNQPQHF.

This clonotype was picked up many times. The chain uses TRBV12-3 or TRBV12-4 and TRBJ2-2; tentatively, D is TRBD1 (5 bases). V was clipped by 6 bases and J by 8 bases, with 13 bases between them. This CDR3 is 13 amino acids long. For the CDR3, the DNA is TGTGCCAGCAGGGGGCCCGGTGTAGGGGAGCTGTTTTTT. Its protein is CASRGPGVGELFF.

This clonotype occurred a few times. This rearrangement joins TRBV7-9 to TRBJ2-5; D might be TRBD2 (5 bases). The CDR3 runs to 13 residues. Germline-derived CDR1 and CDR2 are SEHNR and FQNEAQ (reference sequence). V lost 6 bases and J 5 bases, leaving 13 bases between the germline ends. CDR3 sequence reads: CASSSTNWETQYF. In DNA form, the CDR3 reads TGTGCCAGCAGTTCGACTAACTGGGAGACCCAGTACTTC.

The chain links TRBV7-2 to TRBJ1-4; tentative D call: TRBD1 (5 bases). The germline CDR1 and CDR2 sequences are SGHTA and FQGNSA. This CDR3 comprises 14 residues. With 5 bases removed from V and 2 bases from J, the gap between germline ends came to 9 bases. CDR3 sequence reads: CASSQTATNEKLFF. The DNA for the CDR3 is TGTGCCAGCAGCCAGACAGCGACTAATGAAAAACTGTTTTTT.

Many counts were recorded for this clonotype. The chain carries TRBV7-3 and TRBJ1-1; D may be TRBD1 (5 bases). Germline V gene lookup returns CDR1 SGHTA and CDR2 FQGTGA. Trimming took off 5 bases at V and 0 bases at J, with 10 bases between the two ends. The CDR3 totals 14 residues. CDR3 loop: CASSGADLNTEAFF. The CDR3 DNA sequence: TGTGCCAGCAGCGGGGCAGACCTGAACACTGAAGCTTTCTTT.